This T cell receptor (beta chain) was sequenced in a study of circulating and synovial CD4+ cells in juvenile arthritis. Findings of the study overall: These repertoires were less diverse than bulk blood CD4 repertoires.

Germline trimming cut 5 bases from V and 0 bases from J; bases unmatched to any gene: 10. CDR3 length equals 18 residues. Per the germline V gene, CDR1 is SEHNR and CDR2 is FQNEAQ (reference sequence). The protocol was immunoSEQ multiplex PCR, while the TCRdb copy is restricted to in-frame clones and leaves out a portion. Found here are fewer than 40,000 clones, 80% to 95% of them singletons; the top ten hold 2.5% to 3%. Regarding this clone: Its antigen is still unknown.

The gene calls are TRBV7-9 and TRBJ1-6; 7 bases are a match to TRBD1. Material: CD4+ T cells from blood. The source is a human donor with juvenile idiopathic arthritis. The CDR3 nucleotides are TGTGCCAGCAGCCCGTCCCAGGGGGGCAGCTCCTATAATTCACCCCTCCACTTT. Residues: CASSPSQGGSSYNSPLHF.